This T cell receptor beta chain was documented in a study of Ad26.COV2.S vaccination and SARS-CoV-2 variants (TCRdb year 2021). Background on the whole study: Vaccine-arm donors were drawn from COV1001, a multicentre, randomized, double-blind, placebo-controlled phase I-IIa trial of Ad26.COV2.S in healthy adults. Ad26.COV2.S was given intramuscularly at 5x10^10 or 1x10^11 viral particles, as a single shot or as two shots 56 days apart. The specificity and breadth of SARS-CoV-2-reactive T cell receptors after Ad26.COV2.S vaccination were assessed by TCRbeta repertoire sequencing. The TCR-sequenced set comprised approximately 32 samples: around 20 Ad26.COV2.S vaccine recipients, 5 placebo recipients and 8 SARS-CoV-2 convalescent individuals. Participants in the trial were split at random into five groups of five each, receiving low-dose or high-dose Ad26.COV2.S once or twice, or else placebo on both occasions. Investigators remained blinded to trial group allocation during experiments and outcome assessment. Summary of the overall study and its limitations: According to the authors, total T cell responses may have been underestimated by the TCR breadth and depth analyses. Non-spike TCR breadth was comparable between vaccine and placebo recipients, consistent with the vaccine containing only spike. Spike-specific TCR breadth was higher in Ad26.COV2.S recipients than in placebo recipients (P = 0.0014). After vaccination, spike-specific CD8+ and CD4+ T cell responses were reported to show substantial breadth. The study lacked the statistical power to compare responses across vaccine doses or regimens.

The immunoSEQ Assay was used to sequence TCRbeta CDR3 regions. After extraction, genomic DNA underwent amplification by bias-controlled multiplex PCR, followed by high-throughput sequencing. Concerning the study's data processing: Collapsing and filtering of sequences were performed to quantify the absolute abundance of each unique TCRbeta CDR3 region. T cell fraction was estimated by normalizing TCRbeta template counts to usable DNA, which was measured by amplifying reference genes present in all nucleated cells. Repertoire TCRs were annotated as SARS-CoV-2-specific by exact matching of V gene, CDR3 amino acid sequence and J gene to a known reactive TCR set. The reference SARS-CoV-2 TCR set came from MIRA and was filtered for enrichment in COVID-19-positive ImmuneCODE repertoires, removing public or cross-reactive TCRs. Using the MIRA antigens, annotated TCRs were further analysed by specific ORF or by position within an ORF. Breadth was defined as the number of annotated unique rearrangements divided by the total number of unique productive rearrangements, and depth was defined as the summed frequency of the annotated unique rearrangements. TCR breadth was compared between groups using two-sided Wilcoxon rank-sum tests. TCRdb retrieved this table from immuneACCESS and kept in-frame rearrangements only. Not all clones are present; in checked studies, unresolved V genes account for under half, and no reason is known for the remainder. From that table come the V and J calls and clone size; the DNA was used to work out D and trimming. Across this sample there are approximately 300,000 clones, with 85% to 90% seen only once. Roughly 2.1% of the sample is held by the ten biggest clonotypes.

The germline ends are 9 bases apart after V is trimmed by 3 bases and J by 4 bases. From a lookup of the germline V gene (reference sequence), CDR1 and CDR2 are SEHNR and FQNEAQ. The CDR3 spans 13 residues, from the cysteine through the phenylalanine. The kept DNA is CDR3 alone, 39 bases in frame from the first base. This sample's treatment or condition label indicates: 19 received Ad26.COV2.S at low or high dose, single or two shots; five or six received placebo; per-sample allocation not given. For vaccine and placebo recipients, the sequenced repertoires came from samples collected on day 63 after the first injection. Between 29 July and 7 August 2020, Cohort 1b enrolled around 24 adults aged 18-55 years at one site in Boston, USA. Ad26.COV2.S was a replication-incompetent adenovirus type 26 vector expressing a prefusion-stabilized SARS-CoV-2 spike protein from the original Wuhan strain. Notes on this clone: Which antigen it targets is not known. Base-call qualities are not available, and no considerably larger clone is one nucleotide away.

This clonotype was obtained from a person between 18 and 65 years old who received the Ad26.COV2.S COVID-19 vaccine or a placebo. The chain couples TRBV7-9 to TRBJ1-2; TRBD1 is possibly the D segment (5 matching bases). This specimen was peripheral blood, taken in a trial of Ad26.COV2.S vaccine versus placebo. The DNA sequence follows: TGTGCCAGCAGCTTTGAAGGGGTCTATGGCTACACCTTC. Translated, it gives CASSFEGVYGYTF.